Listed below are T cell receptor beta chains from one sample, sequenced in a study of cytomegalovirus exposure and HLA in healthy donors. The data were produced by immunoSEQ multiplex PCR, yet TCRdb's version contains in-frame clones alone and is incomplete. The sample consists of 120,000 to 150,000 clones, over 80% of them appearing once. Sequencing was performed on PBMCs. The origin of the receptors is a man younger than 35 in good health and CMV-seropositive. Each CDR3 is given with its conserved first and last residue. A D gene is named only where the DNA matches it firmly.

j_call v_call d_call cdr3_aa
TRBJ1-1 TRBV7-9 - CASSLEATRRAFF
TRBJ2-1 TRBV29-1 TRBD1 CSSRQGGNEQFF
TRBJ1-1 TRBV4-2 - CASSHAGGLGLNTEAFF
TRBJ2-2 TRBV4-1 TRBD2 CASSQSRAGGRTGELFF
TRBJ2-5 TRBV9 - CASSAPAGATQYF
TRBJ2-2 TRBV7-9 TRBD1 CASSLVTGQGAGELFF
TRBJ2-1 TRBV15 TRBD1 CATSSNRGNEQFF
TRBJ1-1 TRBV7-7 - CASSITQNTEAFF
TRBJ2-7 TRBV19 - CASSIGGGSNEQYF
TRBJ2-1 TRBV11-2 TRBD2 CASGLAHGVGQFF
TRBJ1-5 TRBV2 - CASSVGTQNQPQHF
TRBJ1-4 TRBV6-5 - CASSYSYATNEKLFF
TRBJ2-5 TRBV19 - CASTAAGYQETQYF
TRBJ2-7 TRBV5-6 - CASSLGGYEQYF
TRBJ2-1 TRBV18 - CASLRSLSYNEQFF
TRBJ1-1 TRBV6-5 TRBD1 CASRTGTGNTEAFF
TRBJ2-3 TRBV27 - CASSFLGRSTDTQYF
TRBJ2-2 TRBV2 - CASGRGTGELFF
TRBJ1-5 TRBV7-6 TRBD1 CASSLDSQGHQPQHF
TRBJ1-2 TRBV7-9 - CASSFGQPVGYGYTF
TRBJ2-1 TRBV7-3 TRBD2 CASSSQTSGRNEQFF
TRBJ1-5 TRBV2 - CASSGQARNQPQHF
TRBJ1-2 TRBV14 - CASSQDAGASGYTF
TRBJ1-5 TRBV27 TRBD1 CASSLTGDQPQHF
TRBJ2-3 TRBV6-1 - CASSTIGGTDTQYF
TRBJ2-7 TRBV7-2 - CASSYDGGSYEQYF
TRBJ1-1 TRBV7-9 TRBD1 CASSWTGTDIGAFF
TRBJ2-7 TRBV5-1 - CASSADSSYEQYF
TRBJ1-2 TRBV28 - CASSPGQFPTHNYGYTF
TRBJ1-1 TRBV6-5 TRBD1 CASSRQGANTEAFF
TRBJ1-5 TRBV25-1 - CASSGEGNQPQHF
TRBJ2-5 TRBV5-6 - CASSTDYLEETQYF
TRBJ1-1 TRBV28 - CASFGENTEAFF
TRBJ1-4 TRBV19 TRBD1 CASSSGTGVFNEKLFF
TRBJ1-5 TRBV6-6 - CASSSIQGYSNQPQHF
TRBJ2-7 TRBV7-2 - CASSLAALLSGVSF
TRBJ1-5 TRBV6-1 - CASSEGGGDQPQHF
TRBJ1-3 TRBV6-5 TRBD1 CASRRDGTANTIYF
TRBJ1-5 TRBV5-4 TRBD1 CASSPDRDQPQHF
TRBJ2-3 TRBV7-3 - CASSLGQADTQYF
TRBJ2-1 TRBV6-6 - CASSYGEVGEQFF
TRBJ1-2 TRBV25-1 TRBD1 CASSEWDRNYGYTF
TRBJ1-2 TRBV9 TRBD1 CASSGTGWNYGYTF
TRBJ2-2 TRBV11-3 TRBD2 CASSMRGMNTGELFF
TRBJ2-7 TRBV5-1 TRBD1 CASSTLDRDNEQYF
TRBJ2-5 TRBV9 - CASSLWDTQETQYF
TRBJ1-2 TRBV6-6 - CASSDGQGLNGYTF
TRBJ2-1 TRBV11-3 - CASSLDGFGGGSYNEQFF
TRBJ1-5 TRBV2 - CASSEAQRGSQPQHF
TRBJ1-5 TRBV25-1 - CASSEEGGNQPQHF
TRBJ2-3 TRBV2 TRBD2 CASSNGGRKTDTQYF
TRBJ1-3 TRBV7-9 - CASSPQGLSGNTIYF
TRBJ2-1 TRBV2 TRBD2 CASSRTSGPPYNEQFF
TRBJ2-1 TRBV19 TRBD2 CASSMSAGGVNEQFF
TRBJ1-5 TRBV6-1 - CASSAGHGNQPQHF